The 9 T cell receptor beta chains below all came from one sample that was sequenced in a study of HIV-infected patients and healthy controls. cDNA was made from about 500 ng RNA using alpha and beta constant primers. Separate chain-specific third strand synthesis with multiplexing indices produced the alpha and beta libraries. TCRdb reanalysed the 5' RACE reads using MiXCR and keeps one entry per CDR3 protein. This table holds about 14,000 distinct CDR3 sequences, 12% found once. Antiretroviral therapy had run roughly three months, about 14 weeks, before follow-up blood collection. The repertoire came from unfractionated whole blood and reflected all unsorted peripheral T cells. Here the sequenced sample was blood, taken during antiretroviral therapy. Source of these receptors: an adult with HIV infection. The donor label of this sample is uncertain.

This clonotype was detected many times. V usage is TRBV29-1 and J usage is TRBJ2-2, with D possibly matching TRBD2 (6 bases). Trimming left V 3 bases short and J 5 bases short, with 13 bases between. In germline, CDR1 is SQVTM, CDR2 ANQGSEA. This CDR3 has 14 amino acids. In nucleotides, the CDR3 is TGCAGCGTTGAGGGTAGCGGTTATACCGGGGAGCTGTTTTTT. This sequence encodes CSVEGSGYTGELFF.

This clonotype showed up many times. V is TRBV5-1 and J is TRBJ2-5, with 9 bases aligning to TRBD2. The CDR3 sequence is 14 residues long. From germline, CDR1 is SGHRS and CDR2 YFSETQ. The V and J ends lost 2 bases and 5 bases, in that order; junction bases with no gene match: 4. The CDR3 DNA is TGCGCCAGCAGCTTTCCTAGCGGGGACGAGACCCAGTACTTC. Translation: CASSFPSGDETQYF.

This clonotype was counted ten times or more. The chain's CDR3 is CASSRRLNTGELFF. The CDR3 DNA sequence: TGTGCCAGCAGTCGCAGGTTAAACACCGGGGAGCTGTTTTTT. V and J are TRBV2 and TRBJ2-2; D uncertain. The germline V and J ends were trimmed by 5 bases and 2 bases, with 9 bases remaining between them. Germline CDR1 reads SNHLY; CDR2 reads FYNNEI. The CDR3 consists of 14 residues.

This clonotype has ten or more counts. This rearrangement joins TRBV5-1 to TRBJ1-1; D gene uncertain. CDR1 is SGHRS, CDR2 YFSETQ, per germline. The germline V and J ends were trimmed by 2 bases and 6 bases, with 11 bases remaining between them. The CDR3 runs to 13 residues. CDR3 sequence: CASSFRPDAEAFF. The CDR3 DNA follows: TGCGCCAGCAGCTTCAGGCCCGACGCTGAAGCTTTCTTT.

Ten or more counts support this clonotype. V usage is TRBV5-4 and J usage is TRBJ2-1; 10 nucleotides line up with TRBD2. V was pared by 4 bases and J by 3 bases, with 10 bases of the junction left unmatched. Germline CDR1 and CDR2: SGHNT and YYREEE (reference sequence). The CDR3 has 17 amino acids. The CDR3 sequence is CASSRPTSGGVYNEQFF. CDR3 DNA: TGTGCCAGCAGCCGCCCTACAAGCGGGGGGGTCTACAATGAGCAGTTCTTC.

This clonotype was seen many times. The genes are TRBV6-2 or TRBV6-3 and TRBJ2-2, with TRBD2 as a possible D gene (7 bases). CDR1 and CDR2 (germline): MNHEY, SVGEGT. There are 14 residues in the CDR3. V was trimmed by 9 bases and J by 4 bases, leaving 15 bases between them. The CDR3 here is CASVRGGGTGELFF. CDR3 in DNA: TGTGCCAGTGTCAGAGGGGGGGGCACCGGGGAGCTGTTTTTT.

The chain uses TRBV7-6 and TRBJ2-1; TRBD2 matches 12 bases. V shed 5 bases and J 0 bases; nucleotides not matched to a gene: 8. CDR1 SGHVS and CDR2 FNYEAQ come from the germline V gene. The CDR3 is made up of 18 amino acids. CDR3 in DNA: TGTGCCAGCAGCCCACGACTAGCGGGGGTCGTCTCCTACAATGAGCAGTTCTTC. Protein: CASSPRLAGVVSYNEQFF.

The sample holds a few counts of this clonotype. This rearrangement joins TRBV7-9 to TRBJ1-5, with D maybe TRBD1 (5 bases). V was pared by 2 bases and J by 6 bases, with 8 bases between. The CDR3 has 13 amino acids. Germline V gene data show CDR1 as SEHNR and CDR2 as FQNEAQ (reference sequence). The CDR3 here is CASSLTGGQPQHF. Written as DNA, the CDR3 is TGTGCCAGCAGCTTAACGGGGGGTCAGCCCCAGCATTTT.

This clonotype was observed many times. This chain uses TRBV29-1 with TRBJ2-3; 9 bases map to TRBD1. Germline V gene lookup returns CDR1 SQVTM and CDR2 ANQGSEA. The CDR3 length is 14 residues. Trimming at V came to 1 base and at J to 8 bases, leaving 7 bases not matched to a gene. For the CDR3, the DNA is TGCAGCGTTGAAGTGGGACAGGGTAGCGGTACGCAGTATTTT. Translating gives CSVEVGQGSGTQYF.